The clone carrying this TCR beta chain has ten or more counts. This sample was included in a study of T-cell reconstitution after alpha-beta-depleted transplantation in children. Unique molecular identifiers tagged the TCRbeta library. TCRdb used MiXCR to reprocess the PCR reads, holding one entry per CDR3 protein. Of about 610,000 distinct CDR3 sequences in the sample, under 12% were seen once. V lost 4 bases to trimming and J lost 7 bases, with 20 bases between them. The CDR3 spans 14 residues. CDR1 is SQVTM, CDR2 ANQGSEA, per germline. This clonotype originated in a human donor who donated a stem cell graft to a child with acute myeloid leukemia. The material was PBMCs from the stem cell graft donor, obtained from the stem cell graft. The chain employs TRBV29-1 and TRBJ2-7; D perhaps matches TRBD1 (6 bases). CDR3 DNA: TGCAGCGTTGTGGGGGCCAGCGCCGCTTATGAGCAGTACTTC. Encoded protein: CSVVGASAAYEQYF.